The 27 T cell receptor beta chains given below trace back to one sample, sequenced in a study of technical replicates of blood from a few donors. Clones were sequenced by immunoSEQ multiplex PCR, and TCRdb holds only the in-frame ones, with some missing. Of about 49,000 clones listed, 80% to 95% are singletons. Sequencing input: PBMCs. These receptors were obtained from a human donor in good health. Some clones in this sample may be carry-over from other donors' samples.

The chain has TRBV19 and TRBJ2-1; 7 positions match TRBD1. CDR1 is LNHDA, CDR2 SQIVND, per germline (reference sequence). The CDR3 sequence is 16 residues long. V was pared by 2 bases and J by 0 bases, with 4 bases of the junction left unmatched. The CDR3 nucleotides are TGTGCCAGTAGTATACACAGGGGTGGCTCCTACAATGAGCAGTTCTTC. It specifies CASSIHRGGSYNEQFF.

The chain couples TRBV4-2 to TRBJ2-7; 7 bases map to TRBD1. Germline trimming cut 4 bases from V and 5 bases from J; bases unmatched to any gene: 8. This CDR3 has 14 amino acids. Per germline, CDR1 LGHNA and CDR2 YNFKEQ. CDR3 sequence reads: CASSREDRVDEQYF. The CDR3, as DNA: TGTGCCAGCAGCCGCGAAGACAGGGTCGACGAGCAGTACTTC.

V and J are TRBV4-3 and TRBJ1-1, with TRBD1 as a possible D gene (5 bases). Germline CDR1 is LGHNA and CDR2 is YSLEER. The CDR3 has 13 residues. The germline V and J ends were trimmed by 2 bases and 6 bases, with 10 bases remaining between them. CDR3 in DNA: TGCGCCAGCAGCCAACACGGACAAGCTGAAGCTTTCTTT. Its translation is CASSQHGQAEAFF.

The gene calls are TRBV7-9 and TRBJ2-1; 7 bases map to TRBD1. The CDR3 is 13 residues long. The germline CDR1 and CDR2 sequences are SEHNR and FQNEAQ (reference sequence). Germline trimming cut 11 bases from V and 6 bases from J; bases unmatched to any gene: 10. The CDR3 DNA sequence: TGTGCCGGACGTGAGGGGGCTATCAATGAGCAGTTCTTC. It encodes CAGREGAINEQFF.

The rearrangement links TRBV5-6 to TRBJ1-2; 11 bases line up with TRBD1. After removal of 4 bases from V and 7 bases from J, the junction contained 15 bases not matched to a gene. In germline, CDR1 is SGHDT, CDR2 YYEEEE. CDR3 size: 17 residues. CDR3 residues: CASSLHGQGAAGPGYTF. The CDR3 DNA follows: TGTGCCAGCAGCCTCCACGGACAGGGGGCTGCAGGTCCTGGCTACACCTTC.

This chain connects TRBV7-6 to TRBJ1-1; D might be TRBD1 (5 bases). Germline CDR1 reads SGHVS; CDR2 reads FNYEAQ. The V end lost 8 bases, the J end lost 3 bases, and 16 bases lay between the germline ends. The CDR3 totals 14 residues. The CDR3 region has the DNA TGTGCCAGCGAAGAGATATCAGGGTACACTGAAGCTTTCTTT. Its protein is CASEEISGYTEAFF.

The chain is built from TRBV15 and TRBJ2-1; 11 positions agree with TRBD2. CDR3 size: 16 residues. Looked up from germline, CDR1 is LNHNV and CDR2 is YYDKDF (reference sequence). V lost 1 base and J lost 6; bases outside the gene matches: 5. CDR3 in amino acids: CATSRVAGGPFNEQFF. The CDR3 DNA reads TGTGCCACCAGCAGAGTAGCGGGAGGGCCCTTCAATGAGCAGTTCTTC.

The gene calls are TRBV12-5 and TRBJ1-5; TRBD1 might be the D (5 bases). The CDR3 totals 16 residues. Germline V gene sequence: CDR1 LGHNT, CDR2 FRNRAP. Trimming left V 2 bases short and J 0 bases short, with 11 bases between. The CDR3 loop is CASGLSLGGSNQPQHF. Written as DNA, the CDR3 is TGTGCTAGTGGTTTGTCACTGGGGGGTAGCAATCAGCCCCAGCATTTT.

The V gene is TRBV5-1, the J gene TRBJ1-1, with a tentative D call TRBD1 (6 bases). CDR1 SGHRS and CDR2 YFSETQ come from the germline V gene. The CDR3 has 14 residues. V lost 4 bases and J 8 bases, leaving 18 bases between the germline ends. CDR3 in amino acids: CASSPGGGGLEAFF. CDR3 sequence (DNA): TGCGCCAGCAGCCCCGGTGGGGGGGGCCTGGAAGCTTTCTTT. The complete variable domain, with remaining parts taken from reference TRBV5-1 and TRBJ1-1, reads KAGVTQTPRYLIKTRGQQVTLSCSPISGHRSVSWYQQTPGQGLQFLFEYFSETQRNKGNFPGRFSGRQFSNSRSEMNVSTLELGDSALYLCASSPGGGGLEAFFGQGTRLTVV.

This clone appeared a single time. CDR3 region: CASSESRGGGNQPQHF. The CDR3 DNA reads TGTGCCAGCAGTGAATCGAGGGGCGGGGGCAATCAGCCCCAGCATTTT. This chain connects TRBV6-1 to TRBJ1-5; TRBD1 is a possible D gene (5 bases). In germline, CDR1 is MNHNS, CDR2 SASEGT. Deletions cut 2 bases from V and 2 bases from J, with 13 bases between. This CDR3 spans 16 amino acids.

This sequence joins TRBV20-1 and TRBJ2-7, with a possible D match to TRBD1 (5 bases). V was shortened by 5 bases and J by 4 bases, with 9 bases between the two germline ends. Germline assignment: CDR1 DFQATT and CDR2 SNEGSKA (reference sequence). The CDR3 contains 11 residues. The CDR3 DNA sequence: TGCAGTGCTTGGGGCGAGTACGAGCAGTACTTC. This gives the protein CSAWGEYEQYF.

The chain uses TRBV2 and TRBJ1-1, with 7 bases aligning to TRBD1. V shed 5 bases, J shed 4 bases, and the junction held 10 bases outside the gene matches. In germline, CDR1 is SNHLY, CDR2 FYNNEI. This CDR3 has 15 amino acids. CDR3 in amino acids: CASSRLQGSITEAFF. The CDR3 DNA reads as TGTGCCAGCAGTAGACTACAGGGGAGTATCACTGAAGCTTTCTTT. The full variable domain, rest sourced from reference TRBV2 and TRBJ1-1, is EPEVTQTPSHQVTQMGQEVILRCVPISNHLYFYWYRQILGQKVEFLVSFYNNEISEKSEIFDDQFSVERPDGSNFTLKIRSTKLEDSAMYFCASSRLQGSITEAFFGQGTRLTVV.

The rearrangement joins TRBV9 to TRBJ2-1; TRBD2 matches at 12 bases. The CDR3 covers 16 residues. With V trimmed by 0 bases and J by 4 bases, 2 bases remained unmatched. CDR1 and CDR2 from the germline V gene are SGDLS and YYNGEE. This CDR3 is CASSVGLAGVYNEQFF. In DNA form, the CDR3 reads TGTGCCAGCAGCGTAGGACTAGCGGGGGTTTACAATGAGCAGTTCTTC.

This rearrangement joins TRBV19 to TRBJ2-5, with 8 nucleotides matching TRBD2. Germline values: CDR1 LNHDA, CDR2 SQIVND (reference sequence). CDR3 length: 15 residues. The J segment lost 2 bases and the V segment lost 4 bases, leaving 6 bases of the junction unmatched. CDR3 region: CASSNQAGEQETQYF. The CDR3 bases are TGTGCCAGTAGTAACCAAGCGGGAGAACAAGAGACCCAGTACTTC.

This chain links TRBV27 with TRBJ2-1, with unresolved D. This CDR3 has 14 amino acids. Germline CDR1 and CDR2: MNHEY and SMNVEV (reference sequence). V was trimmed by 8 bases and J by 0 bases, leaving 11 bases between them. In DNA, the CDR3 is TGTGCCAGCTCTCTAGGAAGCTCCTACAATGAGCAGTTCTTC. It specifies CASSLGSSYNEQFF.

This chain links TRBV25-1 with TRBJ1-2; weak D call: TRBD1 (6 bases). Between the trimmed V and J ends, which lost 5 bases and 7 bases, there was a span of 17 bases. CDR1 and CDR2 (germline): MGHDK, SYGVNS. This CDR3 comprises 14 residues. The CDR3 region is CASSLGAAVGGYTF. The CDR3 coding sequence is TGTGCCAGCAGTTTGGGGGCGGCCGTCGGTGGCTACACCTTC.

This chain joins TRBV7-8 and TRBJ2-3; maybe TRBD2 (5 bases). V lost 3 bases, J lost 4 bases, and 17 bases lay in between. This CDR3 is 16 amino acids long. The germline CDR1 and CDR2 sequences are SGHVS and FQNEAQ. The CDR3 here is CASSFHLATVADTQYF. The CDR3 nucleotides read TGTGCCAGCAGCTTTCACCTAGCTACGGTAGCAGATACGCAGTATTTT. Combining the CDR3 with reference TRBV7-8 and TRBJ2-3 gives the whole variable domain GAGVSQSPRYKVAKRGQDVALRCDPISGHVSLFWYQQALGQGPEFLTYFQNEAQLDKSGLPSDRFFAERPEGSVSTLKIQRTQQEDSAVYLCASSFHLATVADTQYFGPGTRLTVL.

This clone was detected once. The V call is TRBV15, the J call TRBJ1-4; D uncertain. V gave up 4 bases and J gave up 6 bases, with 18 bases separating them. The germline CDR1 and CDR2 sequences are LNHNV and YYDKDF (reference sequence). This CDR3 has 16 amino acids. CDR3 bases: TGTGCCACCAGCACCTTTAGTCCGCGCCCTTATGAAAAACTGTTTTTT. As protein: CATSTFSPRPYEKLFF. Based on the CDR3 plus reference TRBV15 and TRBJ1-4, the full variable domain is DAMVIQNPRYQVTQFGKPVTLSCSQTLNHNVMYWYQQKSSQAPKLLFHYYDKDFNNEADTPDNFQSRRPNTSFCFLDIRSPGLGDTAMYLCATSTFSPRPYEKLFFGSGTQLSVL.

The chain has TRBV7-8 and TRBJ1-6; 11 bases align to TRBD1. Germline loops: CDR1 SGHVS, CDR2 FQNEAQ. There are 16 residues in the CDR3. Trimming cost V 4 bases and J 9 bases; bases outside gene matches: 8. The CDR3 DNA is TGTGCCAGCAGCTCCTTCTTGGACAGGGGGCGTTCACCCCTCCACTTT. Its protein is CASSSFLDRGRSPLHF. Together with reference TRBV7-8 and TRBJ1-6, the CDR3 gives the full variable domain: GAGVSQSPRYKVAKRGQDVALRCDPISGHVSLFWYQQALGQGPEFLTYFQNEAQLDKSGLPSDRFFAERPEGSVSTLKIQRTQQEDSAVYLCASSSFLDRGRSPLHFGNGTRLTVT.

The chain employs TRBV7-8 and TRBJ2-7; 11 bases line up with TRBD2. Losses at the gene ends were 5 bases for V and 3 bases for J; bases not matched to a gene: 6. This CDR3 is built from 15 residues. The V gene's germline CDR1 is SGHVS and CDR2 FQNEAQ. This chain's CDR3 is CASSNRLAGSYEQYF. CDR3 DNA: TGTGCCAGCAGCAATAGACTAGCGGGGAGCTACGAGCAGTACTTC. The full variable domain, with the rest looked up from reference TRBV7-8 and TRBJ2-7, is GAGVSQSPRYKVAKRGQDVALRCDPISGHVSLFWYQQALGQGPEFLTYFQNEAQLDKSGLPSDRFFAERPEGSVSTLKIQRTQQEDSAVYLCASSNRLAGSYEQYFGPGTRLTVT.

The J gene is TRBJ1-5, the V gene TRBV2; D ambiguous. The V gene lost 4 bases and the J gene lost 0 bases, with 10 bases spanning the gap. CDR1 is SNHLY, CDR2 FYNNEI, per germline. CDR3 size: 15 residues. The CDR3 DNA follows: TGTGCCAGCAGTGGAGATGCGGTTAGCAATCAGCCCCAGCATTTT. It codes for CASSGDAVSNQPQHF.

The chain couples TRBV9 to TRBJ2-3; possibly TRBD1 for D (5 bases). CDR1 is SGDLS, CDR2 YYNGEE, per germline. The length of the CDR3 is 15 residues. Trimming cost V 0 bases and J 10 bases, with 18 bases left between them. CDR3 region: CASSVEGPGSSAQYF. The CDR3 DNA follows: TGTGCCAGCAGCGTAGAGGGTCCAGGGTCATCGGCGCAGTATTTT. Drawing the rest from reference TRBV9 and TRBJ2-3, the complete variable domain is DSGVTQTPKHLITATGQRVTLRCSPRSGDLSVYWYQQSLDQGLQFLIQYYNGEERAKGNILERFSAQQFPDLHSELNLSSLELGDSALYFCASSVEGPGSSAQYFGPGTRLTVL.

The table lists this clone with a count of one. This sequence joins TRBV7-2 and TRBJ2-7, with TRBD1 identical over 8 bases. Germline V gene data show CDR1 as SGHTA and CDR2 as FQGNSA. The ends lost 5 bases at V and 5 bases at J; junction bases unmatched: 8. The CDR3 length is 14 residues. In DNA form, the CDR3 reads TGTGCCAGCAGCCTGAAGACAGGGGTGGACGAGCAGTACTTC. Encoded protein: CASSLKTGVDEQYF.

This chain links TRBV18 with TRBJ1-2; 9 bases line up with TRBD1. The CDR3 spans 14 residues. CDR1 is KGHSH, CDR2 LQKENI, per germline. The V gene end was trimmed by 3 bases and the J gene end by 6 bases; junction bases not matched to a gene: 5. The CDR3 reads CASSPGQGDDGYTF. The CDR3 DNA sequence: TGTGCCAGCTCACCGGGACAGGGAGATGATGGCTACACCTTC.

This clone was recorded only once. The gene calls are TRBV4-1 and TRBJ2-3; 12 nucleotides align to TRBD2. The length of the CDR3 is 17 residues. V was clipped by 1 base and J by 0 bases; unmatched bases: 2. Germline loops: CDR1 MGHRA, CDR2 YSYEKL. The CDR3 DNA reads TGCGCCAGCAGCCAAGCGCTAGCGGGGGGGAGCACAGATACGCAGTATTTT. This encodes CASSQALAGGSTDTQYF.

This clone was counted once. V gene TRBV4-3 combines with J gene TRBJ2-1; 10 bases are a match to TRBD1. The junction had 7 bases not matched to a gene; V was cut back by 3 bases and J by 2 bases. Germline values: CDR1 LGHNA, CDR2 YSLEER. CDR3 length: 17 amino acids. In nucleotides, the CDR3 is TGCGCCAGCAGCCACCCGGGGACAGGGGTCCCCTACAATGAGCAGTTCTTC. This codes for CASSHPGTGVPYNEQFF.

V is TRBV4-2 and J is TRBJ1-1, with D perhaps matching TRBD1 (5 bases). This CDR3 region has 15 residues. Germline CDR1 and CDR2: LGHNA and YNFKEQ. V shed 4 bases and J shed 3 bases, with 15 bases lying between them. CDR3 DNA sequence: TGTGCCAGCAGCCGCGGGCCGACGGGGGACACTGAAGCTTTCTTT. Translating it yields CASSRGPTGDTEAFF.